These T cell receptor beta chains were read from a single sample in a study of CD8 T cells in Susac syndrome. MiXCR was run by TCRdb on the immunoSEQ multiplex PCR reads, yielding one entry per CDR3 protein. The profile shows about 300,000 distinct CDR3 sequences, 75% to 90% of them singletons. The specimen sequenced was CD8+ T cells from PBMCs. These receptors all come from a human donor with multiple sclerosis. The CDR3 runs from the conserved cysteine through the conserved F or W. D genes are given only for firm matches. Clone size is not always given. Where it is, it says once, few, many or a class for expanded clones.

CDR3 protein: CSAPLVGASYEQYF
CDR3 DNA: TGCAGTGCGCCGTTGGTCGGGGCCTCCTACGAGCAGTACTTC
CDR3 length: 14
V gene: TRBV20-1
J gene: TRBJ2-7
clone size: NA
D gene: NA

CDR3 protein: CSARDSQDPTYEQYF
CDR3 DNA: TGCAGTGCTAGAGATAGTCAGGATCCTACCTACGAACAGTACTTC
CDR3 length: 15
V gene: TRBV20-1
J gene: TRBJ2-7
clone size: NA
D gene: NA

CDR3 protein: CASSLARSVSENTIYF
CDR3 DNA: TGTGCCAGCAGCTTAGCGCGGAGCGTCTCTGAAAACACCATATATTTT
CDR3 length: 16
V gene: TRBV7-9
J gene: TRBJ1-3
clone size: once
D gene: NA

CDR3 protein: CATSPSGQETQYF
CDR3 DNA: TGTGCCACCAGCCCTTCGGGCCAAGAGACCCAGTACTTC
CDR3 length: 13
V gene: TRBV15
J gene: TRBJ2-5
clone size: NA
D gene: NA

CDR3 protein: CASSCHGPLNTGELFF
CDR3 DNA: TGTGCCAGCAGCTGTCATGGGCCGCTTAACACCGGGGAGCTGTTTTTT
CDR3 length: 16
V gene: TRBV6-9
J gene: TRBJ2-2
clone size: NA
D gene: NA

CDR3 protein: CASSQSPRDNEQFF
CDR3 DNA: TGCGCCAGCAGTCAATCCCCCCGAGACAATGAGCAGTTCTTC
CDR3 length: 14
V gene: TRBV23-1
J gene: TRBJ2-1
clone size: NA
D gene: NA

CDR3 protein: CASSLWTGSDTQYF
CDR3 DNA: TGTGCCAGCAGTTTATGGACAGGGTCAGATACGCAGTATTTT
CDR3 length: 14
V gene: TRBV28
J gene: TRBJ2-3
clone size: NA
D gene: TRBD1

CDR3 protein: CSVAPSPSGDYEQYF
CDR3 DNA: TGCAGCGTTGCTCCGTCCCCTAGCGGGGACTACGAGCAGTACTTC
CDR3 length: 15
V gene: TRBV29-1
J gene: TRBJ2-7
clone size: NA
D gene: TRBD2

CDR3 protein: CAISVVLRGPYGYTF
CDR3 DNA: TGTGCCATCAGTGTCGTCCTCCGGGGACCATATGGCTACACCTTC
CDR3 length: 15
V gene: TRBV10-3
J gene: TRBJ1-2
clone size: NA
D gene: NA

CDR3 protein: CSARRGYGEIETQYF
CDR3 DNA: TGCAGTGCTAGGAGGGGATATGGGGAGATTGAGACCCAGTACTTC
CDR3 length: 15
V gene: TRBV20-1
J gene: TRBJ2-5
clone size: once
D gene: NA

CDR3 protein: CASSLLGFGTEAFF
CDR3 DNA: TGCGCCAGCAGCTTGCTGGGGTTCGGCACTGAAGCTTTCTTT
CDR3 length: 14
V gene: TRBV5-1
J gene: TRBJ1-1
clone size: NA
D gene: NA

CDR3 protein: CSVEDPAAYTGELFF
CDR3 DNA: TGCAGCGTTGAAGATCCGGCAGCTTACACCGGGGAGCTGTTTTTT
CDR3 length: 15
V gene: TRBV29-1
J gene: TRBJ2-2
clone size: NA
D gene: NA

CDR3 protein: CASSPPAGSSTEAFF
CDR3 DNA: TGTGCCAGCAGCCCCCCTGCGGGGTCTAGCACTGAAGCTTTCTTT
CDR3 length: 15
V gene: TRBV7-9
J gene: TRBJ1-1
clone size: NA
D gene: NA

CDR3 protein: CASSYIREGDQYF
CDR3 DNA: TGTGCCAGCAGCTATATACGGGAGGGGGACCAGTACTTC
CDR3 length: 13
V gene: TRBV7-2
J gene: TRBJ2-5
clone size: NA
D gene: TRBD2